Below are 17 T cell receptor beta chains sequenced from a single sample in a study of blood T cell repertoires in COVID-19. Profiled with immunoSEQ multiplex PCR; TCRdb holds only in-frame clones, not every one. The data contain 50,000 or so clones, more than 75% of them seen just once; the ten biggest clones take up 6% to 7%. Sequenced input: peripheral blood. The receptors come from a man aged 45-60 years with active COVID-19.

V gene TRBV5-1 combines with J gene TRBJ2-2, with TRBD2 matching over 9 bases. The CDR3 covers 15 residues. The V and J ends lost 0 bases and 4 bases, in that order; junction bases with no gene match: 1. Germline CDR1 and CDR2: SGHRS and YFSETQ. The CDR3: CASSLGSGSTGELFF. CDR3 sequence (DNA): TGCGCCAGCAGCTTGGGTAGCGGGAGCACCGGGGAGCTGTTTTTT.

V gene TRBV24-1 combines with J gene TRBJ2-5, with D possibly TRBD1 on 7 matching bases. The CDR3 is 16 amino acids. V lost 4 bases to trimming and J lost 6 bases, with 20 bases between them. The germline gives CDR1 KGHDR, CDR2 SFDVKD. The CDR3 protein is CATSDAKAGTDQTQYF. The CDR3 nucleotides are TGTGCCACCAGTGACGCTAAGGCGGGGACAGATCAGACCCAGTACTTC.

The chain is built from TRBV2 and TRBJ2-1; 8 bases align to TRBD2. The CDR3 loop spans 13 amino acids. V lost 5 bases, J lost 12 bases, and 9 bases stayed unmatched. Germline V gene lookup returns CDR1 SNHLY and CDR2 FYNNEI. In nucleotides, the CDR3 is TGTGCCAGCAGTTACAGCGGGAGTGAGGTGCAGTTCTTC. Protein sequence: CASSYSGSEVQFF.

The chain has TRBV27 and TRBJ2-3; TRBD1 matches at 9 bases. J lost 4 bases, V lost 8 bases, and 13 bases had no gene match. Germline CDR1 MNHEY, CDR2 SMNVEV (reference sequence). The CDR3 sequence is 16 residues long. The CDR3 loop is CASRGYYRGRADTQYF. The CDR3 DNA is TGTGCCAGCCGCGGTTATTACAGGGGGCGGGCAGATACGCAGTATTTT.

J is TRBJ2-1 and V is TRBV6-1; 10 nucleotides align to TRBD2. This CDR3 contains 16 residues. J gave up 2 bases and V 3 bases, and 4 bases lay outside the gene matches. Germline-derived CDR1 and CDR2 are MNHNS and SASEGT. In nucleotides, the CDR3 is TGTGCCAGCAGTGAGACAGCGGGAGGGCCCTACAATGAGCAGTTCTTC. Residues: CASSETAGGPYNEQFF.

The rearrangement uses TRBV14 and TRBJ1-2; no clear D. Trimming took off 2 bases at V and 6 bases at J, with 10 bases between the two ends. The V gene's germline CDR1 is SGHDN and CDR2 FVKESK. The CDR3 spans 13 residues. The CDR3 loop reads CASSQSGIHGYTF. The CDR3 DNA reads TGTGCCAGCAGCCAATCGGGGATTCATGGCTACACCTTC.

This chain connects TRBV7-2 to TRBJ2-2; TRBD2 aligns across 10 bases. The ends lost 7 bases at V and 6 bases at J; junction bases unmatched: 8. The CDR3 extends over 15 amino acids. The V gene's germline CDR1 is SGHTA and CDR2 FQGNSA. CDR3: CASTTSGRTAGELFF. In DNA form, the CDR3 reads TGTGCCAGCACGACTAGCGGGCGGACGGCCGGGGAGCTGTTTTTT.

Here the CDR3 reads CASSQAPGIKPQHF. CDR3 nucleotides: TGCGCCAGCAGCCAAGCACCAGGCATCAAGCCCCAGCATTTT. This rearrangement joins TRBV4-1 to TRBJ1-5; no reliable D call. Trimming shortened V by 1 base and J by 8 bases, and 12 bases separated the two germline ends. Germline V gene data show CDR1 as MGHRA and CDR2 as YSYEKL. This CDR3 is built from 14 residues.

The chain's CDR3 is CASSSLGGEKLFF. The CDR3 DNA reads TGTGCCAGCAGTTCCCTGGGGGGGGAAAAACTGTTTTTT. The chain has TRBV12-3 or TRBV12-4 and TRBJ1-4; the D gene is possibly TRBD1 (5 bases). There are 13 residues in the CDR3. V dropped 4 bases and J dropped 8 bases, with 11 bases sitting between them.

In DNA form, the CDR3 reads TGTGCCAGCTCACCGAGCGGAAGTACCTATGGCTACACCTTC. Residues: CASSPSGSTYGYTF. The chain is built from TRBV18 and TRBJ1-2; no reliable D call. V lost 3 bases, J lost 4 bases, and 12 bases lay in between. The germline V gene encodes CDR1 KGHSH and CDR2 LQKENI. The CDR3 runs 14 residues.

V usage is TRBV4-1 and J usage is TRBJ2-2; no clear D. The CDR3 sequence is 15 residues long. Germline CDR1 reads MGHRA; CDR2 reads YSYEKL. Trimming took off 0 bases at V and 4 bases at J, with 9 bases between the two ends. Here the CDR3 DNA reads TGCGCCAGCAGCCAAGATCGCAGGTCCACCGGGGAGCTGTTTTTT. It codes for CASSQDRRSTGELFF.

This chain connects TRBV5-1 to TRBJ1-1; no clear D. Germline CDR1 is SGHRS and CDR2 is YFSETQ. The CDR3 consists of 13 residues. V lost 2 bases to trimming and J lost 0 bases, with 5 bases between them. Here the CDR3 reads CASSLSVNTEAFF. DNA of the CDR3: TGCGCCAGCAGCTTATCGGTGAACACTGAAGCTTTCTTT.

In DNA form, the CDR3 reads TGCGCCAGCAGCTTGGCCATACCGGGACAAGGCGACTACACCTTC. This gives the protein CASSLAIPGQGDYTF. The chain employs TRBV5-1 and TRBJ1-2; D possibly corresponds to TRBD1 (6 bases). Per the germline V gene, CDR1 is SGHRS and CDR2 is YFSETQ. The CDR3 is 15 residues long. Deletions cut 0 bases from V and 10 bases from J, with 19 bases between.

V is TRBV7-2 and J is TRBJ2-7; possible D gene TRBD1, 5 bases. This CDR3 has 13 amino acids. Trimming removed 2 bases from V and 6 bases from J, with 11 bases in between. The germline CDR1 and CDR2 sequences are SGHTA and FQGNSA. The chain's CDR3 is CASSLKVGLEQYF. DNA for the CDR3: TGTGCCAGCAGCTTAAAGGTGGGGCTCGAGCAGTACTTC.

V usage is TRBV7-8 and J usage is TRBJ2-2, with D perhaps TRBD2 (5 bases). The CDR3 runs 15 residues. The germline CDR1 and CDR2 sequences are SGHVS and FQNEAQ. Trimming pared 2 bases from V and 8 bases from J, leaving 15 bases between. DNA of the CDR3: TGTGCCAGCAGCTTAAGGGCGGGCGCGACAGGGGAGCTGTTTTTT. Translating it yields CASSLRAGATGELFF.

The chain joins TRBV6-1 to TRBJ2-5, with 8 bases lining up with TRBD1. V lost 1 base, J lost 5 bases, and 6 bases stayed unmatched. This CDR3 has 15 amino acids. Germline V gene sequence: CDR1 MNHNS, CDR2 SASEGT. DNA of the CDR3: TGTGCCAGCAGTGAAGGTCAGGGGGCATACGAGACCCAGTACTTC. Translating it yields CASSEGQGAYETQYF.

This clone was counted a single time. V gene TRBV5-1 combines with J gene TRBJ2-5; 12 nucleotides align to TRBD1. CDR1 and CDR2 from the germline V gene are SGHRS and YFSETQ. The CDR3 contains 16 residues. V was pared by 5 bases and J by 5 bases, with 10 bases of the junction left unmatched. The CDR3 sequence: CASSSGDRGRLETQYF. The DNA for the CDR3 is TGCGCCAGCAGTTCCGGGGACAGGGGGCGTTTGGAGACCCAGTACTTC.